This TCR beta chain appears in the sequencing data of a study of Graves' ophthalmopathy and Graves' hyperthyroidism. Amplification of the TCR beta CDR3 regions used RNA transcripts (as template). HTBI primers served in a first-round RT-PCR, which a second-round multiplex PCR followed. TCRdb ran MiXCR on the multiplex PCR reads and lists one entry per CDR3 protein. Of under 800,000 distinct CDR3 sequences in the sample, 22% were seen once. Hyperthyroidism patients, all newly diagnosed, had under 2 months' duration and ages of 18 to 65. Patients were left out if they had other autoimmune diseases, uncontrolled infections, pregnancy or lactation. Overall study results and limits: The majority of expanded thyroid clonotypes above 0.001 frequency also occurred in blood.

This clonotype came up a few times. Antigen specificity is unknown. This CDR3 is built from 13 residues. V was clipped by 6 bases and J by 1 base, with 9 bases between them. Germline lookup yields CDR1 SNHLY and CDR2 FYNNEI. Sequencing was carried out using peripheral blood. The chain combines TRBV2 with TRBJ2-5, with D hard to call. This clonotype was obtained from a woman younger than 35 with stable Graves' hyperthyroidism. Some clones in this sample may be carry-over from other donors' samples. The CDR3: CASRERLQETQYF. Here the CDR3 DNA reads TGTGCCAGCAGGGAGAGGCTCCAAGAGACCCAGTACTTC.